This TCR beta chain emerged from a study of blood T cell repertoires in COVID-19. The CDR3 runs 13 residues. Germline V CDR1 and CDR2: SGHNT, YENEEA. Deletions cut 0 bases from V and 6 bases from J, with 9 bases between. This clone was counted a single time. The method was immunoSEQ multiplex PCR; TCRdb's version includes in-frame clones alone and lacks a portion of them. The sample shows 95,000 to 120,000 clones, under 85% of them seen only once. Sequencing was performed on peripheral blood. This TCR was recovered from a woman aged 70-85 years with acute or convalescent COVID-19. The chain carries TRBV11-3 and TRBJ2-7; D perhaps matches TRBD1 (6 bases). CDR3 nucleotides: TGTGCCAGCAGCTTAGAGATAGGGGGCGAGCAGTACTTC. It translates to CASSLEIGGEQYF.